The present T cell receptor (beta chain) was sequenced within a study of vaccination and CD4 T cells after COVID-19. Turning to the study itself: Median time from COVID diagnosis to post-COVID sampling was roughly 100 days (35 to 161).

Overall study findings and caveats: Median counts of SARS-CoV-2-reactive clonotypes increased from around 21 to 38; this difference was not significant.

Treatment: approximately 9-day PBMC culture with coronavirus spike peptide pools or control peptides (ViraFEST assay). Sequencing of cultured CD4+ T cell DNA used the Oncomine TCR Beta short-read assay. TCRdb itself ran the PCR reads through MiXCR, one entry per CDR3 protein. The sample carries some 14,000 distinct CDR3 sequences, around 56% recorded once. A remark on this clonotype: Its antigen is unknown.

The CDR3 sequence is 13 residues long. The germline V gene has CDR1 KGHSH and CDR2 LQKENI. Trimming stripped 3 bases from V and 7 bases from J, with 12 bases between. The specimen was cultured CD4+ T cells from blood, collected after SARS-CoV-2 vaccination. The rearrangement joins TRBV18 to TRBJ1-2, with D possibly matching TRBD1 (5 bases). The TCR was taken from a human donor with COVID-19. In DNA, the CDR3 is TGTGCCAGCTCACCCGCAGGGAGGGGTGGCTACACCTTC. Protein sequence: CASSPAGRGGYTF. Based on the CDR3 plus reference TRBV18 and TRBJ1-2, the full variable domain is NAGVMQNPRHLVRRRGQEARLRCSPMKGHSHVYWYRQLPEEGLKFMVYLQKENIIDESGMPKERFSAEFPKEGPSILRIQQVVRGDSAAYFCASSPAGRGGYTFGSGTRLTVV.